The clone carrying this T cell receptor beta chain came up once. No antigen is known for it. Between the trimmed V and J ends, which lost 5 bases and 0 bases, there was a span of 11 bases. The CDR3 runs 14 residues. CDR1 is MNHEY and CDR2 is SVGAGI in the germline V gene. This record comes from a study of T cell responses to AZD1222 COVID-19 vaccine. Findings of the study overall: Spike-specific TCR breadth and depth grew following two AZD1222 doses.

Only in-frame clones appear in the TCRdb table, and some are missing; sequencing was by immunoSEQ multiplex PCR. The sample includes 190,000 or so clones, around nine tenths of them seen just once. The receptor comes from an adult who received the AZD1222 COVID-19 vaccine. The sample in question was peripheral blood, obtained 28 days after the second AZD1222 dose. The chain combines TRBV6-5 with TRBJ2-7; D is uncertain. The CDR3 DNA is TGTGCCAGCAGTCGCGACGTCGACTCCTACGAGCAGTACTTC. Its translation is CASSRDVDSYEQYF.